This T cell receptor beta chain was sequenced for a study of cytomegalovirus exposure and HLA in healthy donors. Across the whole study: Sequencing of about 200 million T cells in an earlier analysis found 90 million to 120 million unique TCR beta sequences. Study-wide points: Some TCR beta chains (164 of them) were listed as cytomegalovirus-associated.

A few counts support this clone. Its antigen is still unknown. 60 Vbeta and 13 Jbeta primers were used in PCR. The data were produced by immunoSEQ multiplex PCR, yet TCRdb's version contains in-frame clones alone and is incomplete. The sample carries nearly 200,000 clones, about four fifths recorded once. Germline values: CDR1 SGHRS, CDR2 YFSETQ. The V segment lost 0 bases and the J segment 6 bases; nucleotides outside the gene matches: 12. The CDR3 contains 17 residues. The genes are TRBV5-1 and TRBJ2-5; 9 bases are a match to TRBD2. The sample comprised PBMCs. The source of this sequence is a boy younger than 10 in good health and CMV-seronegative. CDR3 amino acids: CASSLDQRGGAMKTQYF. CDR3 bases: TGCGCCAGCAGCTTGGATCAGCGCGGGGGGGCAATGAAGACCCAGTACTTC.